This T cell receptor (beta chain) was identified in a study of response to subunit inactivated influenza vaccine. Overall study findings and caveats: Authors proposed each seasonal influenza vaccination draws in few new T cells.

Trimming pared 2 bases from V and 2 bases from J, leaving 10 bases between. Germline loops: CDR1 MNHEY, CDR2 SVGAGI. The CDR3 runs 14 residues. Each CDR3 protein gets one entry after TCRdb re-called the RT-PCR reads with MiXCR. The sample includes 590,000 or so distinct CDR3 sequences, around 15% of them seen just once. With respect to this clonotype: The antigen remains unidentified.

The V and J genes are TRBV6-5 and TRBJ2-7, with D possibly TRBD2 on 6 matching bases. This clonotype originated in a man over 45 who received an inactivated influenza vaccine. The sample was PBMCs from blood, taken 14 to 15 days before vaccination. In DNA, the CDR3 is TGTGCCAGCAGTTACCGTCCGGGGGCCTACGAGCAGTACTTC. As protein: CASSYRPGAYEQYF.